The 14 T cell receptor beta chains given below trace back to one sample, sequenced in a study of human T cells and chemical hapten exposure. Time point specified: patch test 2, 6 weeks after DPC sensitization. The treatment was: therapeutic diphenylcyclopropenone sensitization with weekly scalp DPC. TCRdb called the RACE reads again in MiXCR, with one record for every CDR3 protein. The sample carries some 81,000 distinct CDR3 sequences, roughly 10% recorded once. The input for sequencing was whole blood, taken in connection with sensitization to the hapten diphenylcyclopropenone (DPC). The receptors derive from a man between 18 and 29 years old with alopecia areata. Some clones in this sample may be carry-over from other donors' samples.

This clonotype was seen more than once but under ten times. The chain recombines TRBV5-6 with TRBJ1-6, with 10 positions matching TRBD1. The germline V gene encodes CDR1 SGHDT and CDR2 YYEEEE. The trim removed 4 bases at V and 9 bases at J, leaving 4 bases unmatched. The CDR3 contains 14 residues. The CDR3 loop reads CASSRRDRGSPLHF. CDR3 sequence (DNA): TGTGCCAGCAGCCGTAGGGACAGGGGTTCACCCCTCCACTTT.

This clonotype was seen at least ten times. CDR3 sequence (DNA): TGTGCCAGCAGCTCGACTAGCGGGGATCACAATGAGCAGTTCTTC. It encodes CASSSTSGDHNEQFF. The V gene is TRBV11-2, the J gene TRBJ2-1, with TRBD2 matching over 11 bases. V shed 4 bases and J 5 bases; nucleotides not matched to a gene: 4. The germline V gene has CDR1 SGHAT and CDR2 FQNNGV. The CDR3 loop spans 15 amino acids.

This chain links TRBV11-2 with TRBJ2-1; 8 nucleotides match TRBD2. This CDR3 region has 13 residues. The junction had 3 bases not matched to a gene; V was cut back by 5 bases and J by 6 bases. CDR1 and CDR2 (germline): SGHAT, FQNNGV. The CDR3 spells CASSLGLANEQFF. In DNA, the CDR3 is TGTGCCAGCAGCCTCGGACTAGCCAATGAGCAGTTCTTC.

CDR3 nucleotides: TGCGCCAGCAGCCAAGGTTTGGGGCCAGCGGGGGTGAGCTCCTACAATGAGCAGTTCTTC. Residues: CASSQGLGPAGVSSYNEQFF. V usage is TRBV4-3 and J usage is TRBJ2-1; 8 bases agree with TRBD2. Germline V CDR1 and CDR2: LGHNA, YSLEER. V was clipped by 1 base and J by 0 bases; unmatched bases: 14. The CDR3 has 20 amino acids.

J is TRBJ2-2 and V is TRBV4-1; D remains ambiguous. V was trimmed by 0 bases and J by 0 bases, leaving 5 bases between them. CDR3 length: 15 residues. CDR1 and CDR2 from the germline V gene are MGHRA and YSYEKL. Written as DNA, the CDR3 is TGCGCCAGCAGCCAAGATTCGCCGAACACCGGGGAGCTGTTTTTT. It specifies CASSQDSPNTGELFF.

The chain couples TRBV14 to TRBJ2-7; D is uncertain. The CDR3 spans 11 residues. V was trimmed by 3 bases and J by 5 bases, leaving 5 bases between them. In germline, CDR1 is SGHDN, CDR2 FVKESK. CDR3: CASSQIHEQYF. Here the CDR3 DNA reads TGTGCCAGCAGCCAGATCCACGAGCAGTACTTC. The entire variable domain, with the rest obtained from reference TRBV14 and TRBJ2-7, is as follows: EAGVTQFPSHSVIEKGQTVTLRCDPISGHDNLYWYRRVMGKEIKFLLHFVKESKQDESGMPNNRFLAERTGGTYSTLKVQPAELEDSGVYFCASSQIHEQYFGPGTRLTVT.

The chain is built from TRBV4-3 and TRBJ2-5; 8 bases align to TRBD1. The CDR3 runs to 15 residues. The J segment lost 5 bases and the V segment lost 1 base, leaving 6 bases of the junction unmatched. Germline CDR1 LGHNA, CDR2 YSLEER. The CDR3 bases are TGCGCCAGCAGCCAAGCTGTAGGACAGGGCGAGACCCAGTACTTC. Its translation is CASSQAVGQGETQYF.

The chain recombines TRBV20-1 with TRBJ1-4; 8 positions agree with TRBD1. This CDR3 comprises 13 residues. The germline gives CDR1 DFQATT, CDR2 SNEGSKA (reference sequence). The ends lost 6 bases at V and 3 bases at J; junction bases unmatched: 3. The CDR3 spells CSAQGAANEKLFF. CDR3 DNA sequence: TGCAGTGCCCAGGGGGCAGCTAATGAAAAACTGTTTTTT.

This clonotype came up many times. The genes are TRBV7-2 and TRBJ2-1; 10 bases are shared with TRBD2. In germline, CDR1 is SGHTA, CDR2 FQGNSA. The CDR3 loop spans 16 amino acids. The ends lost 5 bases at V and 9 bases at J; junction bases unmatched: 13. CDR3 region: CASSPVVQRGGSEQFF. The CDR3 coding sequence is TGTGCCAGCAGCCCCGTAGTCCAGCGGGGGGGCTCTGAGCAGTTCTTC.

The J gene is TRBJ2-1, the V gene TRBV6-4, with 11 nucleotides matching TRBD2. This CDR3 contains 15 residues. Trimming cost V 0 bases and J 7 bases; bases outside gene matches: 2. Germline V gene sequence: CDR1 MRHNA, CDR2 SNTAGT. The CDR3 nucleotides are TGTGCCAGCAGTGACTCGATAGCGGGGGGGAATGAGCAGTTCTTC. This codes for CASSDSIAGGNEQFF.

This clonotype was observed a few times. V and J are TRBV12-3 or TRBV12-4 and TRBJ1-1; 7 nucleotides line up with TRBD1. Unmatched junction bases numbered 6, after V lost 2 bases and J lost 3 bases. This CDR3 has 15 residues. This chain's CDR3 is CASSLQGVFDTEAFF. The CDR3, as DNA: TGTGCCAGCAGTTTACAGGGGGTATTCGACACTGAAGCTTTCTTT.

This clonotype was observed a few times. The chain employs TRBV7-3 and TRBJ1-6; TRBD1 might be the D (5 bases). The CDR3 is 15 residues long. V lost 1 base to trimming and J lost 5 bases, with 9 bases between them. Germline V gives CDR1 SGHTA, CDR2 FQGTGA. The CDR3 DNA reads TGTGCCAGCAGCTTAAGAGGGGCTGATAATTCACCCCTCCACTTT. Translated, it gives CASSLRGADNSPLHF.

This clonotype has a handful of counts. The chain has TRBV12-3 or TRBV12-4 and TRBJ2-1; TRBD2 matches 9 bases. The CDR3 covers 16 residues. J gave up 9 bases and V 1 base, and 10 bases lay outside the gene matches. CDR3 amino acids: CASSLESSGGRGEQFF. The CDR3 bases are TGTGCCAGCAGTTTAGAAAGTAGCGGGGGCCGAGGTGAGCAGTTCTTC.

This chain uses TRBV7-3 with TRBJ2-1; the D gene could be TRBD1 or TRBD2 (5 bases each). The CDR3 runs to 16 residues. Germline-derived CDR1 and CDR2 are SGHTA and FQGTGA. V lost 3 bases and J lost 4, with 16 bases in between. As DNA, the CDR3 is TGTGCCAGCAGCTTCCCCGGGGCTCGGCATTACAATGAGCAGTTCTTC. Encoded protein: CASSFPGARHYNEQFF.